The sequence of this TCR beta chain was determined in a study of blood T cell repertoires in COVID-19. About the study: Collection of acute and convalescent COVID-19 samples took place in the United States, Italy and Spain. PBMCs, B-cell-depleted T cells, or T cells provided the cDNA or gDNA that made up the material.

Original processing notes: Quantification of nucleated cells was approximated via reference gene primer amplification. The protocol was immunoSEQ multiplex PCR, while the TCRdb copy is restricted to in-frame clones and leaves out a portion. V, J and clone size are those of that table, while D and trimming were read from the DNA. The sample contains 350,000 to 450,000 clones, around 84% of which appear only once. The receptor was isolated from a woman between 18 and 30 years old with acute or convalescent COVID-19. The sequenced sample consisted of peripheral blood.

CDR3 sequence (DNA): TGTGCCAGCATCGGGGGTTTCTCTGGAAACACCATATATTTT. Amino acids: CASIGGFSGNTIYF. The chain employs TRBV2 and TRBJ1-3; D perhaps matches TRBD1 (5 bases). Germline assignment: CDR1 SNHLY and CDR2 FYNNEI. This CDR3 spans 14 amino acids. Trimming left V 7 bases short and J 0 bases short, with 10 bases between.